This T cell receptor (beta chain) is drawn from a study of blood T cells in healthy people across ages. A second PCR of about 6 to 11 cycles used a sample-barcoded 5' primer and a J-beta primer mix. TCRdb called the 5' RACE reads again in MiXCR, with one record for every CDR3 protein. This table holds approximately 800,000 distinct CDR3 sequences, 20% to 25% found once. CDR3 length equals 14 residues. Germline values: CDR1 MDHEN, CDR2 SYDVKM. The V end lost 2 bases, the J end lost 6 bases, and 14 bases lay between the germline ends. These data are also associated with another study on T cells of mothers and their children.

Sequencing was carried out using blood. V usage is TRBV28 and J usage is TRBJ2-7; D is possibly TRBD2 (6 bases). This clonotype originated in a boy younger than 18 in good health. The CDR3, as DNA: TGTGCCAGCAGTTTAAAGGGTGCCGGGGGCGAGCAGTACTTC. It encodes CASSLKGAGGEQYF.